Listed below are T cell receptor beta chains from one sample, sequenced in a study of blood T cell repertoires in COVID-19. Produced via immunoSEQ multiplex PCR; TCRdb's table is partial and in-frame only. The repertoire consists of some 120,000 clones, with 85% occurring once and the leading ten covering 6.6%. The sequencing input was peripheral blood. These receptors came from a man older than 75 with active or convalescent COVID-19. Each CDR3 is given with its conserved first and last residue. D genes are given only for firm matches. Clone size is given for some rows only: seen once, a few or many times, or a class if the clone is expanded.

J gene	V gene	D gene	clone size	CDR3 DNA	CDR3 protein
TRBJ2-3	TRBV9	-	few	TGTGCCAGCAGCGCAGGGTTCTCCCCAGATACGCAGTATTTT	CASSAGFSPDTQYF
TRBJ2-5	TRBV28	-	-	TGTGCCAGCAGTTTCCCAGGGGGGGAGACCCAGTACTTC	CASSFPGGETQYF
TRBJ2-3	TRBV29-1	TRBD2	-	TGCAGCGTTGAGGGGTCTAGCGGGGGCACAGATACGCAGTATTTT	CSVEGSSGGTDTQYF
TRBJ1-1	TRBV9	TRBD1	-	TGTGCCAGCAGCGCGGCAGGGGGCGCCGGCACTGAAGCTTTCTTT	CASSAAGGAGTEAFF
TRBJ2-1	TRBV5-1	-	-	TGCGCCAGCAGCTTGGACAGGCCATACAATGAGCAGTTCTTC	CASSLDRPYNEQFF
TRBJ1-1	TRBV19	-	-	TGTGCCAGTAGTACGACAGGGAACACTGAAGCTTTCTTT	CASSTTGNTEAFF
TRBJ1-1	TRBV20-1	-	-	TGCAGTGCTAGTCACGGGGGAACTGAAGCTTTCTTT	CSASHGGTEAFF
TRBJ1-1	TRBV9	-	-	TGTGCCAGCAGCCCACAGGGTGCTAACACTGAAGCTTTCTTT	CASSPQGANTEAFF
TRBJ1-5	TRBV15	-	-	TGTGCCACCAGCAGAGATACGGACAGTGGGCATCAGCCCCAGCATTTT	CATSRDTDSGHQPQHF
TRBJ1-4	TRBV4-1	TRBD1	-	TGCGCCAGCAGCCAGTCTCGGGCGGGACAGTCTAATGAAAAACTGTTTTTT	CASSQSRAGQSNEKLFF
TRBJ1-5	TRBV13	-	-	TGTGCCAGCAGCTGGGGCGATAATCAGCCCCAGCATTTT	CASSWGDNQPQHF
TRBJ2-1	TRBV28	TRBD1	-	TGTGCCAGCCGAACAGGGGGCTCCTACAATGAGCAGTTCTTC	CASRTGGSYNEQFF
TRBJ2-3	TRBV2	TRBD1	-	TGTGCCAGCAGTGCCGGGACAGCGATTAGGTATTTT	CASSAGTAIRYF
TRBJ2-3	TRBV4-2	TRBD2	-	TGTGCCAGCAGCCAAACCGGGACTACCCCTAGCACAGATACGCAGTATTTT	CASSQTGTTPSTDTQYF
TRBJ2-7	TRBV7-2	TRBD1	-	TGTGCCAGCAGCTTAGCGGGACAGGGTATCTCCTACGAGCAGTACTTC	CASSLAGQGISYEQYF
TRBJ2-1	TRBV5-1	TRBD1	once	TGCGCCAGCACCGTGGACAGGGGCGCGTGGAATGAGCAGTTCTTC	CASTVDRGAWNEQFF
TRBJ2-1	TRBV12-2	-	-	TGTGCAAGTCGCTTAGTGAGACTAGCGGGGGTGCCCTCTAATGAGCAGTTCTTC	CASRLVRLAGVPSNEQFF
TRBJ1-2	TRBV19	TRBD1	-	TGTGCCAGTAGTATCGGGACAGGGGTAGATGGCTACACCTTC	CASSIGTGVDGYTF
TRBJ1-5	TRBV21-1	-	-	TGTGCCAGCAGCAGGGGACTACGACAGCCCCAGCATTTT	CASSRGLRQPQHF
TRBJ1-1	TRBV5-1	TRBD1	-	TGCGCCAGCAGCCCGGGACAGGGAGACACTGAAGCTTTCTTT	CASSPGQGDTEAFF
TRBJ2-1	TRBV5-4	TRBD1	-	TGTGCCAGCAGCTTTACAGGGGGCAATGAGCAGTTCTTC	CASSFTGGNEQFF
TRBJ1-2	TRBV5-1	-	-	TGCGCCAGCAGCGAGGGACTCCGTGCCTATGGCTACACCTTC	CASSEGLRAYGYTF
TRBJ1-1	TRBV9	TRBD1	once	TGTGCCAGCAGCGAGGGACAGGGGGCGGGGGACACTGAAGCTTTCTTT	CASSEGQGAGDTEAFF
TRBJ2-2	TRBV2	-	-	TGTGCCAGCAGTGAAAGTGGGCCGAACACCGGGGAGCTGTTTTTT	CASSESGPNTGELFF
TRBJ1-2	TRBV20-1	-	-	TGCAGTGTGGAGGTTAACTATGGCTACACCTTC	CSVEVNYGYTF
TRBJ2-3	TRBV5-1	TRBD1	-	TGCGCCAGCAGCCAGGGACAGGGAATGGACACAGATACGCAGTATTTT	CASSQGQGMDTDTQYF
TRBJ1-1	TRBV6-6	TRBD1	-	TGTGCCAGCAACCTAGGACAGGGGGCGCCCGAAGCTTTCTTT	CASNLGQGAPEAFF
TRBJ1-4	TRBV30	-	-	TGTGCCTGGAGCGCCGACAGCGGGATTAATGAAAAACTGTTTTTT	CAWSADSGINEKLFF
TRBJ2-3	TRBV6-4	TRBD2	-	TGTGCCAGCAGCGAGGGACTAATCACAGATACGCAGTATTTT	CASSEGLITDTQYF
TRBJ2-7	TRBV7-2	-	once	TGTGCCAGCAGCTTAGCGGTGGGAGTCTCCTACGAGCAGTACTTC	CASSLAVGVSYEQYF
TRBJ1-1	TRBV9	-	-	TGTGCCAGCAGCGTAGCCGTAGACACTGAAGCTTTCTTT	CASSVAVDTEAFF
TRBJ2-2	TRBV30	TRBD1	-	TGTGCCTGGAAAGGGGGCGGAAGCACCGGGGAGCTGTTTTTT	CAWKGGGSTGELFF
TRBJ1-1	TRBV3-1/TRBV3-2	-	-	TGTGCCAGCAGCCAAGCTGCGGTGAACACTGAAGCTTTCTTT	CASSQAAVNTEAFF
TRBJ2-6	TRBV7-8	TRBD1	-	TGTGCCAGCAGCTCCCGGACAGGGCGAGTCCTGACTTTC	CASSSRTGRVLTF
TRBJ1-6	TRBV28	TRBD1	-	TGTGCCAGCAGTTTTACAGGGGGCTATAATTCACCCCTCCACTTT	CASSFTGGYNSPLHF
TRBJ2-3	TRBV4-3	-	-	TGCGCCAGCAGCCAAGATCGGCAGGGAACAGATACGCAGTATTTT	CASSQDRQGTDTQYF
TRBJ2-7	TRBV9	-	-	TGTGCCAGCAGCGTAGGGATCAGGGGCTCCTACGAGCAGTACTTC	CASSVGIRGSYEQYF
TRBJ2-1	TRBV6-1	-	-	TGTGCCAGCAGTGAATTCTGGGGCTCCAATGAGCAGTTCTTC	CASSEFWGSNEQFF
TRBJ2-5	TRBV6-5	TRBD2	-	TGTGCCACCCTTAGGCGGGGGGGGGAGACCCAGTACTTC	CATLRRGGETQYF
TRBJ1-6	TRBV6-5	-	-	TGTGCCAGCAGTTACCAAGGGGATAATTCACCCCTCCACTTT	CASSYQGDNSPLHF
TRBJ2-3	TRBV5-4	TRBD2	-	TGTGCCAGCAGCTCAGGACTAGCGAGATCCACAGATACGCAGTATTTT	CASSSGLARSTDTQYF
TRBJ2-1	TRBV7-2	TRBD2	-	TGTGCCAGCAGCTTAGTCGGGACTAGAGGGGGTTACAATGAGCAGTTCTTC	CASSLVGTRGGYNEQFF
TRBJ2-1	TRBV7-3	TRBD1	-	TGTGCCAGCAGCCCCGGGACAGGGGGCCATGAGCAGTTCTTC	CASSPGTGGHEQFF
TRBJ2-7	TRBV27	-	-	TGTGCCAGCAGTTTACCGGACACCTACGAGCAGTACTTC	CASSLPDTYEQYF